This TCR beta chain was sequenced for a study of T cells after posttransplantation cyclophosphamide. Notes on the study in general: Later blood repertoires were often dominated by clones from the donor CD8+ memory compartment. TRB clonality was highly associated with recipient CMV seropositivity and reactivation.

A remark on this clone: Its antigen is still unknown.

The V gene end was trimmed by 4 bases and the J gene end by 4 bases; junction bases not matched to a gene: 8. This CDR3 region has 15 residues. From germline, CDR1 is KGHSH and CDR2 LQKENI. The table came from immunoSEQ multiplex PCR; TCRdb's copy has only in-frame clones and leaves some out. This table holds about 52,000 clones, approximately 94% found once. The chain combines TRBV18 with TRBJ1-1, with 8 bases matching TRBD1. Sequencing was done on a sample of PBMCs. The source is a young woman in good health and a related stem cell transplant donor. The CDR3 protein is CASSLSPGGGTEAFF. CDR3 nucleotides: TGTGCCAGCTCACTCTCGCCAGGGGGCGGCACTGAAGCTTTCTTT.